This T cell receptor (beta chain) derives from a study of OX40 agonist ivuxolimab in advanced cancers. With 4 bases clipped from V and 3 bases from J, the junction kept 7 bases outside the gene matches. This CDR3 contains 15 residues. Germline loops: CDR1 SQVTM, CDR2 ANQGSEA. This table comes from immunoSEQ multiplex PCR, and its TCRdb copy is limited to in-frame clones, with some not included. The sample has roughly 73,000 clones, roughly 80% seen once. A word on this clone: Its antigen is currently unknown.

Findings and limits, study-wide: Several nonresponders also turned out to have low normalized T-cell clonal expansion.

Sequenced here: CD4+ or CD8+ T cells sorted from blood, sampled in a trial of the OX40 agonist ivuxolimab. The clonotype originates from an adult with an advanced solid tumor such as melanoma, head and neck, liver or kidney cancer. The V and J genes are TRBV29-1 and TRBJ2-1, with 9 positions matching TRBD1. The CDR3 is CSVGAGQGLYNEQFF. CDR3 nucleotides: TGCAGCGTTGGGGCGGGACAGGGCCTCTACAATGAGCAGTTCTTC.